Listed here are 25 T cell receptor beta chains from one sample, sequenced in a study of shared clonotypes between healthy human individuals. This table comes from immunoSEQ multiplex PCR, and its TCRdb copy is limited to in-frame clones, with some not included. The table lists millions of clones, around 93% of them singletons, with approximately 1.7% in the top ten. CD45RO-negative CD8 cells positively selected for CCR7 made up the naive population, which excluded terminally differentiated effector memory CD45RA+ cells. Specimen: naive CD8+ T cells from PBMCs. The receptors here all came from a man aged 18 to 29 in good health. Some clones in this sample may be carry-over from other donors' samples.

The rearrangement joins TRBV6-5 to TRBJ1-5; D unresolved. Germline V gene data show CDR1 as MNHEY and CDR2 as SVGAGI. The CDR3 consists of 16 residues. Between the trimmed V and J ends, which lost 0 bases and 4 bases, there was a span of 13 bases. The CDR3 is CASSYSRGTANQPQHF. For the CDR3, the DNA is TGTGCCAGCAGTTACTCTCGGGGAACGGCGAATCAGCCCCAGCATTTT.

The chain couples TRBV28 to TRBJ1-5; 7 nucleotides line up with TRBD1. Germline V gene lookup returns CDR1 MDHEN and CDR2 SYDVKM. J gave up 0 bases and V 5 bases, and 4 bases lay outside the gene matches. This CDR3 contains 15 residues. This CDR3 reads CASSRRQGSNQPQHF. The CDR3 bases are TGTGCCAGCAGTCGGAGACAGGGTAGCAATCAGCCCCAGCATTTT.

This clone occurred once. The V and J genes are TRBV30 and TRBJ2-7, with TRBD2 identical over 9 bases. From germline, CDR1 is GTSNPN and CDR2 SVGIG (reference sequence). The CDR3 runs to 16 residues. After removal of 1 base from V and 0 bases from J, the junction contained 7 bases not matched to a gene. The CDR3 sequence: CAWSGGLAGYSYEQYF. The CDR3 nucleotides read TGTGCCTGGAGTGGAGGGCTAGCGGGGTACTCCTACGAGCAGTACTTC. Filled out from reference TRBV30 and TRBJ2-7, the complete variable domain reads SQTIHQWPATLVQPVGSPLSLECTVEGTSNPNLYWYRQAAGRGLQLLFYSVGIGQISSEVPQNLSASRPQDRQFILSSKKLLLSDSGFYLCAWSGGLAGYSYEQYFGPGTRLTVT.

CDR3 in DNA: TGTGCCAGCAGTTACGCTCGGGATTCTGAAAAACTGTTTTTT. Its translation: CASSYARDSEKLFF. J is TRBJ1-4 and V is TRBV6-5; D uncertain. Trimming removed 2 bases from V and 7 bases from J, with 11 bases in between. The CDR3 is made up of 14 amino acids. Germline CDR1 MNHEY, CDR2 SVGAGI.

This chain uses TRBV9 with TRBJ1-2; maybe TRBD1 (6 bases). The CDR3 spans 19 residues. Trimming stripped 2 bases from V and 4 bases from J, with 27 bases between. The germline CDR1 and CDR2 sequences are SGDLS and YYNGEE. The CDR3 protein is CASSVPLSTNEGVSYGYTF. The CDR3 nucleotides are TGTGCCAGCAGCGTCCCCCTGTCCACAAATGAGGGGGTTAGCTATGGCTACACCTTC. The full variable domain, completed using reference TRBV9 and TRBJ1-2, is DSGVTQTPKHLITATGQRVTLRCSPRSGDLSVYWYQQSLDQGLQFLIQYYNGEERAKGNILERFSAQQFPDLHSELNLSSLELGDSALYFCASSVPLSTNEGVSYGYTFGSGTRLTVV.

Remarks on this clone: The sample contains more than one DNA sequence encoding this CDR3. The chain couples TRBV27 to TRBJ1-2; D perhaps matches TRBD1 (6 bases). Germline lookup yields CDR1 MNHEY and CDR2 SMNVEV (reference sequence). This CDR3 comprises 13 residues. Trimming left V 3 bases short and J 2 bases short, with 7 bases between. The CDR3 nucleotides are TGTGCCAGCAGTTTGGGGGCGAACTATGGCTACACCTTC. It specifies CASSLGANYGYTF.

About this clone: The same CDR3 is also encoded by other DNA sequences in this sample. J is TRBJ2-2 and V is TRBV4-1; weak D call: TRBD1 (6 bases). There are 14 residues in the CDR3. The V gene lost 1 base and the J gene lost 5 bases, with 8 bases spanning the gap. CDR1 is MGHRA and CDR2 is YSYEKL in the germline V gene. The CDR3 nucleotides read TGCGCCAGCAGCCAAGGCCAGGGGACCGGGGAGCTGTTTTTT. This encodes CASSQGQGTGELFF.

The CDR3: CSVEDGGNEQFF. In nucleotides, the CDR3 is TGCAGCGTTGAAGATGGGGGGAATGAGCAGTTCTTC. The chain employs TRBV29-1 and TRBJ2-1; D may be TRBD2 (6 bases). V was trimmed by 0 bases and J by 7 bases, leaving 7 bases between them. The germline gives CDR1 SQVTM, CDR2 ANQGSEA. CDR3 length: 12 residues.

This chain connects TRBV9 to TRBJ2-1; 10 bases agree with TRBD2. Germline V gene lookup returns CDR1 SGDLS and CDR2 YYNGEE. J gave up 8 bases and V 1 base, and 9 bases lay outside the gene matches. The CDR3 totals 16 residues. The DNA for the CDR3 is TGTGCCAGCAGCGTACCAATAGCGGGAGGTAGCGATGAGCAGTTCTTC. Translated: CASSVPIAGGSDEQFF.

As for this clone: Other DNA sequences in this specimen translate into the identical CDR3. The V call is TRBV9, the J call TRBJ2-7; no reliable D call. The V and J ends lost 0 bases and 1 base respectively, with 8 bases between them. From germline, CDR1 is SGDLS and CDR2 YYNGEE. The CDR3 contains 14 residues. The chain's CDR3 is CASSVGRSSYEQYF. Written as DNA, the CDR3 is TGTGCCAGCAGCGTAGGTCGGAGTTCCTACGAGCAGTACTTC.

The J gene is TRBJ2-7, the V gene TRBV5-1; 11 bases are a match to TRBD2. The germline V gene encodes CDR1 SGHRS and CDR2 YFSETQ. V lost 3 bases to trimming and J lost 3 bases; unmatched junction nucleotides: 5. There are 15 residues in the CDR3. CDR3 in amino acids: CASSSSGRLFYEQYF. DNA of the CDR3: TGCGCCAGCAGCTCTAGCGGGAGGTTGTTCTACGAGCAGTACTTC.

The V call is TRBV11-3, the J call TRBJ2-7, with TRBD2 identical over 9 bases. The junction had 7 bases not matched to a gene; V was cut back by 8 bases and J by 2 bases. The CDR3 is 14 residues long. Germline V lookup: CDR1 SGHNT, CDR2 YENEEA. The CDR3 DNA reads TGTGCCAGCCGAATAGCGGGAGTTACCTACGAGCAGTACTTC. Translating it yields CASRIAGVTYEQYF.

The chain is built from TRBV5-1 and TRBJ2-1, with TRBD2 matching over 14 bases. The trim removed 4 bases at V and 2 bases at J, leaving 5 bases unmatched. Germline CDR1 is SGHRS and CDR2 is YFSETQ. This CDR3 region has 17 residues. The CDR3 is CASSPGLAGVAYNEQFF. In DNA, the CDR3 is TGCGCCAGCAGCCCGGGACTAGCGGGAGTTGCCTACAATGAGCAGTTCTTC. The whole variable domain, remainder taken from reference TRBV5-1 and TRBJ2-1, is KAGVTQTPRYLIKTRGQQVTLSCSPISGHRSVSWYQQTPGQGLQFLFEYFSETQRNKGNFPGRFSGRQFSNSRSEMNVSTLELGDSALYLCASSPGLAGVAYNEQFFGPGTRLTVL.

The genes are TRBV5-1 and TRBJ1-1; TRBD1 aligns across 9 bases. From germline, CDR1 is SGHRS and CDR2 YFSETQ. V shed 4 bases, J shed 4 bases, and the junction held 8 bases outside the gene matches. The CDR3 totals 15 residues. CDR3 residues: CASSRWTGEGTEAFF. The DNA of the CDR3 is TGCGCCAGCAGCCGCTGGACAGGGGAGGGCACTGAAGCTTTCTTT.

The J gene is TRBJ1-2, the V gene TRBV21-1. TRBV21-1 is recorded as a pseudogene. The CDR3 is made up of 17 amino acids. The CDR3: CASSKAPLPTYRYGYTF. CDR3 DNA sequence: TGTGCCAGCAGCAAAGCCCCCCTCCCAACCTATCGTTATGGCTACACCTTC.

The V gene is TRBV7-9, the J gene TRBJ2-7, with D maybe TRBD1 (6 bases). V was cut by 1 base and J by 4 bases, with 11 bases left in between. Germline lookup yields CDR1 SEHNR and CDR2 FQNEAQ (reference sequence). This CDR3 contains 14 residues. The CDR3 DNA follows: TGTGCCAGCAGCTTAGGGACAGTCGTGTACGAGCAGTACTTC. It is translated as CASSLGTVVYEQYF.

The DNA for the CDR3 is TGTGCCTGGAGTGTACTTGGCTCCGGACAGGGGGCAGGGAACTATGGCTACACCTTC. Translated: CAWSVLGSGQGAGNYGYTF. V gene TRBV30 combines with J gene TRBJ1-2; the match to TRBD1 covers 11 bases. J gave up 2 bases and V 0 bases, and 14 bases lay outside the gene matches. The CDR3 runs to 19 residues. Germline assignment: CDR1 GTSNPN and CDR2 SVGIG (reference sequence).

Turning to this clone: The sample holds other DNA sequences that translate to the same CDR3. V is TRBV28 and J is TRBJ1-1; tentatively, D is TRBD1 (5 bases). The CDR3 runs to 13 residues. Germline V gene sequence: CDR1 MDHEN, CDR2 SYDVKM. The ends were cut back, 5 bases at V and 0 bases at J, with 7 bases in the middle. The CDR3 DNA reads as TGTGCCAGCAGTGGGGGGATGAACACTGAAGCTTTCTTT. Its translation is CASSGGMNTEAFF.

This chain links TRBV28 with TRBJ1-5, with D maybe TRBD1 (5 bases). The V gene's germline CDR1 is MDHEN and CDR2 SYDVKM. This CDR3 is 15 amino acids long. V lost 5 bases and J lost 4, with 15 bases in between. The CDR3 spells CASSPLGPINQPQHF. The CDR3 DNA is TGTGCCAGCAGTCCTTTGGGACCGATAAATCAGCCCCAGCATTTT.

This sequence joins TRBV4-3 and TRBJ1-4; no clear D. The CDR3 is 15 amino acids. V shed 0 bases and J shed 6 bases, with 11 bases lying between them. Germline values: CDR1 LGHNA, CDR2 YSLEER. CDR3 loop: CASSQEPGADEKLFF. The CDR3 DNA follows: TGCGCCAGCAGCCAAGAACCGGGAGCGGATGAAAAACTGTTTTTT.

The V gene is TRBV7-9, the J gene TRBJ1-2; TRBD1 aligns across 9 bases. V shed 2 bases, J shed 7 bases, and the junction held 8 bases outside the gene matches. CDR3 size: 15 residues. In germline, CDR1 is SEHNR, CDR2 FQNEAQ (reference sequence). In nucleotides, the CDR3 is TGTGCCAGCAGCTTACAGCCGGGACAGGGACGTGGCTACACCTTC. Protein product: CASSLQPGQGRGYTF. Full variable domain (outside the CDR3, taken from reference TRBV7-9 and TRBJ1-2): DTGVSQNPRHKITKRGQNVTFRCDPISEHNRLYWYRQTLGQGPEFLTYFQNEAQLEKSRLLSDRFSAERPKGSFSTLEIQRTEQGDSAMYLCASSLQPGQGRGYTFGSGTRLTVV.

The V call is TRBV4-1, the J call TRBJ2-7; D gene ambiguous. V was clipped by 1 base and J by 3 bases, with 10 bases between them. This CDR3 is built from 14 residues. Germline loops: CDR1 MGHRA, CDR2 YSYEKL. The CDR3 region has the DNA TGCGCCAGCAGCCAAGCCCCAAATAACTACGAGCAGTACTTC. Translated: CASSQAPNNYEQYF.

The chain combines TRBV25-1 with TRBJ2-7; no clear D. The CDR3 extends over 14 amino acids. Trimming removed 2 bases at V and 3 bases at J, with 11 bases between. Per germline, CDR1 MGHDK and CDR2 SYGVNS. The CDR3 reads CASSETVGFYEQYF. DNA for the CDR3: TGTGCCAGCAGTGAAACGGTAGGCTTCTACGAGCAGTACTTC.

The J gene is TRBJ2-1, the V gene TRBV14, with 7 bases lining up with TRBD2. The trim removed 4 bases at V and 6 bases at J, leaving 6 bases unmatched. Looked up from germline, CDR1 is SGHDN and CDR2 is FVKESK. The CDR3 runs to 14 residues. CDR3 residues: CASSPPGGANEQFF. The CDR3 DNA is TGTGCCAGCAGCCCCCCGGGGGGAGCCAATGAGCAGTTCTTC.

CDR3 sequence (DNA): TGTGCCAGCAGCCCCCTCCCCACCGGTGAGCAGTTCTTC. This translates into CASSPLPTGEQFF. The gene calls are TRBV11-2 and TRBJ2-1; no firm D call. The V and J ends lost 5 bases and 9 bases respectively, with 14 bases between them. The germline CDR1 and CDR2 sequences are SGHAT and FQNNGV. This CDR3 is built from 13 residues. The entire variable domain, with the rest obtained from reference TRBV11-2 and TRBJ2-1, is as follows: EAGVAQSPRYKIIEKRQSVAFWCNPISGHATLYWYQQILGQGPKLLIQFQNNGVVDDSQLPKDRFSAERLKGVDSTLKIQPAKLEDSAVYLCASSPLPTGEQFFGPGTRLTVL.